Shown below are 2 T cell receptor beta chains from a single sample sequenced in a study of T cell changes during pregnancy in multiple sclerosis (dated by TCRdb to the late 2010s). To prepare the library, the immunoSEQ multiplex PCR assay was applied. In its TCRdb copy, this immuneACCESS table keeps in-frame sequences only and misses some clones. Where compared with another copy, unresolved V genes explain less than half of these, and the others have no known cause. The sample table lists around 84,000 clones, 94% of them with a count of one. The top ten clones comprise roughly 0.93% of the sample. The sample here was peripheral blood, taken in the second trimester of pregnancy. The receptors derive from a female donor in good health, enrolled as a control in a pregnancy study.

This chain joins TRBV25-1 and TRBJ2-2; weak D call: TRBD2 (6 bases). Per germline, CDR1 MGHDK and CDR2 SYGVNS. Trimming stripped 7 bases from V and 5 bases from J, with 17 bases between. The CDR3 loop spans 15 amino acids. The CDR3 nucleotides are TGTGCCAGCAACCACCGGGGACTGGGGACCGGGGAGCTGTTTTTT. This sequence encodes CASNHRGLGTGELFF.

J is TRBJ2-7 and V is TRBV2; maybe TRBD2 (5 bases). CDR1 and CDR2 from the germline V gene are SNHLY and FYNNEI. The CDR3 loop spans 14 amino acids. V was cut by 2 bases and J by 0 bases, with 8 bases left in between. The chain's CDR3 is CASSESGDSYEQYF. CDR3 bases: TGTGCCAGCAGTGAATCCGGGGACTCCTACGAGCAGTACTTC.